The T cell receptor beta chain under discussion was sequenced for a study of blood T cell repertoires in COVID-19. As for the study in general: Spain, Italy and the United States supplied samples that represented acute and convalescent COVID-19.

Enrollment of patients from Seattle took place during active infection, with longitudinal follow-up. TCRdb keeps only in-frame clones here, not all; method: immunoSEQ multiplex PCR. The sample consists of a few hundred thousand clones, 85% to 90% of them appearing once. V was pared by 3 bases and J by 2 bases, with 11 bases between. The V gene's germline CDR1 is DFQATT and CDR2 SNEGSKA (reference sequence). CDR3 length: 14 amino acids. The specimen sequenced was peripheral blood. The receptor comes from a woman in her forties or fifties with COVID-19, enrolled during active disease. The chain has TRBV20-1 and TRBJ2-1, with D hard to call. CDR3 region: CSASSLVTYNEQFF. The CDR3 DNA reads as TGCAGTGCTAGTAGCCTAGTCACCTACAATGAGCAGTTCTTC.